The clone carrying this TCR beta chain was seen a single time. A much larger clone differs from this one at a single base, so this may be a read error. Other DNA sequences in this specimen translate into the identical CDR3. These data come from a study of blood T cell repertoires in COVID-19. Whole-study context: Spain, Italy and the United States supplied samples that represented acute and convalescent COVID-19. The analysed material was cDNA or gDNA that came from T cells, B-cell-depleted T cells, or PBMCs.

As processed by the authors: Amplifying reference gene primers gave estimates of nucleated cell counts. Method: immunoSEQ multiplex PCR; TCRdb's copy keeps in-frame clones and lacks some. Clone size and V and J calls were adopted from that table, with D and trimming inferred from the DNA. The sample shows approximately 150,000 clones, about 86% of them seen only once. The material sequenced was peripheral blood. The origin of this receptor is a human donor in a cohort sampled during active COVID-19.

The CDR3 reads CASSIQGYEQYF. In DNA form, the CDR3 reads TGTGCCAGCAGCATACAGGGCTACGAGCAGTACTTC. The chain uses TRBV11-2 and TRBJ2-7; D might be TRBD1 (6 bases). Trimming took off 5 bases at V and 3 bases at J, with 8 bases between the two ends. There are 12 residues in the CDR3. Germline lookup yields CDR1 SGHAT and CDR2 FQNNGV.